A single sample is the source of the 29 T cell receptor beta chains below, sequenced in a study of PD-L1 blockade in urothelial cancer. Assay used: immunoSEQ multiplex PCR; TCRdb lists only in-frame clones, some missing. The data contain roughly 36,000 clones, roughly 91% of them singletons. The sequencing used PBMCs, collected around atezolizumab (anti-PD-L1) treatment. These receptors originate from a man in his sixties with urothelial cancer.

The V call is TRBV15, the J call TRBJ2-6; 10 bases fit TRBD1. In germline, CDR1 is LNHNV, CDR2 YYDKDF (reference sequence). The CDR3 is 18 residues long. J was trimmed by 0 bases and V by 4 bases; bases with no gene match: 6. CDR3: CATSNRDRGLSGANVLTF. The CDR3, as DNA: TGTGCCACCAGCAACCGGGACAGGGGCCTCTCTGGGGCCAACGTCCTGACTTTC.

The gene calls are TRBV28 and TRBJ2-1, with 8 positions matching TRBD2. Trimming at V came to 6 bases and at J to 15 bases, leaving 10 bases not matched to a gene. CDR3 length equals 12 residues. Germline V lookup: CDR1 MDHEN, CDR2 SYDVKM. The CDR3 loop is CASSFATSVTFF. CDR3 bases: TGTGCCAGCAGCTTCGCGACTAGCGTAACGTTCTTC.

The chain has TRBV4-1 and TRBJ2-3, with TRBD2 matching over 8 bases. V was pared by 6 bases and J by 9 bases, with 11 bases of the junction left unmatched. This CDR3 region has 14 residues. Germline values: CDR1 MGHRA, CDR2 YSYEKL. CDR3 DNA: TGCGCCAGCAGATCGACGGGGGGGGCAGGAACGCAGTATTTT. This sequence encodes CASRSTGGAGTQYF.

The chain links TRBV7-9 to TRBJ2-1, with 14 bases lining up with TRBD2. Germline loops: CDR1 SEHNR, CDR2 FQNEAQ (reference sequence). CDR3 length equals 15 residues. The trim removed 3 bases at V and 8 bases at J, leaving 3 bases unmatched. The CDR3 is CASSLGLAGVDEQFF. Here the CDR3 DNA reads TGTGCCAGCAGCTTGGGACTAGCGGGAGTCGATGAGCAGTTCTTC.

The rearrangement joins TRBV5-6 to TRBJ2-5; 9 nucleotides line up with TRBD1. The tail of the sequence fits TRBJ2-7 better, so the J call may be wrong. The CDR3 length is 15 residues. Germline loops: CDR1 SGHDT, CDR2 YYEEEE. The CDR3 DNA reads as TGTGCCAGCAGCAAGATAGTTACAGGGGGCGACGAGCAGTACTTC. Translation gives CASSKIVTGGDEQYF.

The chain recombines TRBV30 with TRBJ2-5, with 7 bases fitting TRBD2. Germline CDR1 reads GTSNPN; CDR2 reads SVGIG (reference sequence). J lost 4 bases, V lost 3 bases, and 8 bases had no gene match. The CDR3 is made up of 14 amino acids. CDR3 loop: CAWSPIGGRETQYF. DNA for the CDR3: TGTGCCTGGAGCCCCATTGGCGGGAGAGAGACCCAGTACTTC.

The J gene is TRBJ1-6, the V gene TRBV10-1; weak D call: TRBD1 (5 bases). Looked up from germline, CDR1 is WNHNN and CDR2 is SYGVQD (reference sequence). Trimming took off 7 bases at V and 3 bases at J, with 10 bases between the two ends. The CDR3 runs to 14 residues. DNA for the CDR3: TGCGCCAGCACCTCGACAGACTATAATTCACCCCTCCACTTT. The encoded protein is CASTSTDYNSPLHF.

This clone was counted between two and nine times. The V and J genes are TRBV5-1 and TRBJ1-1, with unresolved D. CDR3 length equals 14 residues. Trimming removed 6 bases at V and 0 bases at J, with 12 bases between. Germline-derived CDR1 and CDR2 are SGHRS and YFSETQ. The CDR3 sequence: CASIDPGVNTEAFF. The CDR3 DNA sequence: TGCGCCAGCATCGATCCGGGAGTGAACACTGAAGCTTTCTTT.

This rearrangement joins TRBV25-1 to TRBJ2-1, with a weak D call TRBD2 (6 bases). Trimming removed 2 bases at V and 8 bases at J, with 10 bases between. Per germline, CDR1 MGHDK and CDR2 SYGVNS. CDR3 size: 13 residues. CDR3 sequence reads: CASSEEWGDEQFF. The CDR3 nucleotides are TGTGCCAGCAGTGAAGAATGGGGGGATGAGCAGTTCTTC.

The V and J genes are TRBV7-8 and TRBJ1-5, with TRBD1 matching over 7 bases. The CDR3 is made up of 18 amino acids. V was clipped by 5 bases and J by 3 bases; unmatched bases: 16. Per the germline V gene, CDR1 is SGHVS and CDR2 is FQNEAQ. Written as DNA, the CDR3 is TGTGCCAGCAGCCCCTACCCCGGACAGGAGAGGCCCAATCAGCCCCAGCATTTT. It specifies CASSPYPGQERPNQPQHF. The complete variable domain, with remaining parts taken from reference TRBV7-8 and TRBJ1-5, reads GAGVSQSPRYKVAKRGQDVALRCDPISGHVSLFWYQQALGQGPEFLTYFQNEAQLDKSGLPSDRFFAERPEGSVSTLKIQRTQQEDSAVYLCASSPYPGQERPNQPQHFGDGTRLSIL.

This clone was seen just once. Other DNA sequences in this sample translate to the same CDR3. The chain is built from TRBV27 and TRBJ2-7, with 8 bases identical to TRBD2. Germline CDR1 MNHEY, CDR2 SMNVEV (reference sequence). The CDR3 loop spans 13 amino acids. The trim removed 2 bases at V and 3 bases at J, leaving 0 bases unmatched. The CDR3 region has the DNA TGTGCCAGCAGTTTAGCGGGGGGCTACGAGCAGTACTTC. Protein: CASSLAGGYEQYF.

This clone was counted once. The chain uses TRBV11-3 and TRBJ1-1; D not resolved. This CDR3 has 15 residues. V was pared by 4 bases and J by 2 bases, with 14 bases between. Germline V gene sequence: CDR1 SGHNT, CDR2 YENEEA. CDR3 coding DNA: TGTGCCAGCAGCTCCCGACTGTACCCTAACACTGAAGCTTTCTTT. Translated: CASSSRLYPNTEAFF.

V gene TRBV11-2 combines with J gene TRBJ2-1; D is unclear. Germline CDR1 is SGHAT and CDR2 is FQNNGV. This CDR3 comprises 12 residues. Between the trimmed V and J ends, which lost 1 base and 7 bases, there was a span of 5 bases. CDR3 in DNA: TGTGCCAGCAGCTTAGCAGGAAATGAGCAGTTCTTC. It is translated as CASSLAGNEQFF.

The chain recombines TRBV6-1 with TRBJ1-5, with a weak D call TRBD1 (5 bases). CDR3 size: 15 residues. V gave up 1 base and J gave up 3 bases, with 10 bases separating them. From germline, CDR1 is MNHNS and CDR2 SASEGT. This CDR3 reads CASSEGAGHNQPQHF. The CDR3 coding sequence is TGTGCCAGCAGTGAAGGGGCAGGACACAATCAGCCCCAGCATTTT.

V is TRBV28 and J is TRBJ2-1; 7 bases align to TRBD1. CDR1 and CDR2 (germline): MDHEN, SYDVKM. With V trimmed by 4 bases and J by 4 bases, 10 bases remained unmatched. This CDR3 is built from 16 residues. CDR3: CASSSTPGQRYNEQFF. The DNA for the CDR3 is TGTGCCAGCAGTTCGACCCCGGGACAGAGATACAATGAGCAGTTCTTC.

CDR3 DNA sequence: TGTGCCAGCAGCTTGGAGGCCTCAGTTTACAATTCACCCCTCCACTTT. This translates into CASSLEASVYNSPLHF. The chain links TRBV7-2 to TRBJ1-6; no clear D. Trimming shortened V by 3 bases and J by 7 bases, and 16 bases separated the two germline ends. This CDR3 has 16 amino acids. Germline V gives CDR1 SGHTA, CDR2 FQGNSA.

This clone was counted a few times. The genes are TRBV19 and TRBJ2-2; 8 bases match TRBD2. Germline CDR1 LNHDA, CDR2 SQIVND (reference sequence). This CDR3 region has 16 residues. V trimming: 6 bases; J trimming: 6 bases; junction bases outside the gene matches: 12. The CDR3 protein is CASRDSGMGSAGELFF. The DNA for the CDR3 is TGTGCCAGTAGAGATAGCGGGATGGGTAGTGCCGGGGAGCTGTTTTTT. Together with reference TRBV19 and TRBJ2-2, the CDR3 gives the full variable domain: DGGITQSPKYLFRKEGQNVTLSCEQNLNHDAMYWYRQDPGQGLRLIYYSQIVNDFQKGDIAEGYSVSREKKESFPLTVTSAQKNPTAFYLCASRDSGMGSAGELFFGEGSRLTVL.

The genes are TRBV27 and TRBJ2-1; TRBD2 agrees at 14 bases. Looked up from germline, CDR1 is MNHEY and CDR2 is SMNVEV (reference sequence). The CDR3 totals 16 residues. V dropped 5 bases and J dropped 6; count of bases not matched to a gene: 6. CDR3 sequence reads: CASSIGTSGSRNEQFF. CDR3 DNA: TGTGCCAGCAGTATCGGGACTAGCGGGAGCCGCAATGAGCAGTTCTTC.

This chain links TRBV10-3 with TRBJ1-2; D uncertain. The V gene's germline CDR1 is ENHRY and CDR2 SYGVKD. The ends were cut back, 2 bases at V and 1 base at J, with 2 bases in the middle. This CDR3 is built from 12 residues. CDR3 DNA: TGTGCCATCAGTGAGCTTAACTATGGCTACACCTTC. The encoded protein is CAISELNYGYTF.

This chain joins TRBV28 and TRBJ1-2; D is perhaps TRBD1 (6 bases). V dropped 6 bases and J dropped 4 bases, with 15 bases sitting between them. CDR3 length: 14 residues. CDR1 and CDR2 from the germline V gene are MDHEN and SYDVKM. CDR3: CASSLQGNPYGYTF. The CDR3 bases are TGTGCCAGCAGCTTACAGGGAAATCCCTATGGCTACACCTTC.

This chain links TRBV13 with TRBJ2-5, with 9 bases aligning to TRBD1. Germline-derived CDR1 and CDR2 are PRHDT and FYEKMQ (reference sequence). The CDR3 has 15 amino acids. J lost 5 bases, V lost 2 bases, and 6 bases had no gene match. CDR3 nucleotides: TGTGCCAGCAGCTTAAGGGGGACAGGGAGCGAGACCCAGTACTTC. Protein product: CASSLRGTGSETQYF.

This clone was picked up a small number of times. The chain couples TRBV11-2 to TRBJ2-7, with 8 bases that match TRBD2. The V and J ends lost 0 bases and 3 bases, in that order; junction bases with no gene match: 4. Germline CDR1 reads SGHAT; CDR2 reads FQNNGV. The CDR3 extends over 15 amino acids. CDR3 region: CASSLEAGVHYEQYF. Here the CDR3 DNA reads TGTGCCAGCAGCTTAGAAGCGGGGGTTCACTACGAGCAGTACTTC.

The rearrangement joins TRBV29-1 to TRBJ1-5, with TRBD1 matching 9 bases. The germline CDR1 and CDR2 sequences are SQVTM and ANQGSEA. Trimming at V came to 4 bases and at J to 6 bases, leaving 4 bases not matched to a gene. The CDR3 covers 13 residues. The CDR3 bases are TGCAGCGTTGCTCAGACAGGGGGTCAGCCCCAGCATTTT. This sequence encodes CSVAQTGGQPQHF.

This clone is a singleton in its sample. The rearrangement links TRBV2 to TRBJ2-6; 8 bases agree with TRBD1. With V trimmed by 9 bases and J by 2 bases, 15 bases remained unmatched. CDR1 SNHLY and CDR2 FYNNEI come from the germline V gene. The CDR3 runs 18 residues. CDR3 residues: CASLFPTGDHAGANVLTF. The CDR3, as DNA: TGTGCCAGTCTCTTTCCGACAGGGGACCATGCTGGGGCCAACGTCCTGACTTTC. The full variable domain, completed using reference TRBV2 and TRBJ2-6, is EPEVTQTPSHQVTQMGQEVILRCVPISNHLYFYWYRQILGQKVEFLVSFYNNEISEKSEIFDDQFSVERPDGSNFTLKIRSTKLEDSAMYFCASLFPTGDHAGANVLTFGAGSRLTVL.

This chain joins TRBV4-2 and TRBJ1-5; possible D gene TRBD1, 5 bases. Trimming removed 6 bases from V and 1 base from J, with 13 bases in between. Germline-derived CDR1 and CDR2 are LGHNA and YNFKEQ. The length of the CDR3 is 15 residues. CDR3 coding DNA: TGTGCCAGCAGACCGACGGGGGGGAGCAATCAGCCCCAGCATTTT. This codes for CASRPTGGSNQPQHF.

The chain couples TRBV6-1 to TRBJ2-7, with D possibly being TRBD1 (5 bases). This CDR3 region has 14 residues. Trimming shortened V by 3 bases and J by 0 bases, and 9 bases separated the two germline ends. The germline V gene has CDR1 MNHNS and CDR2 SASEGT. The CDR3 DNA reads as TGTGCCAGCAGTGACAGGGCGCTCTCCTACGAGCAGTACTTC. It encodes CASSDRALSYEQYF.

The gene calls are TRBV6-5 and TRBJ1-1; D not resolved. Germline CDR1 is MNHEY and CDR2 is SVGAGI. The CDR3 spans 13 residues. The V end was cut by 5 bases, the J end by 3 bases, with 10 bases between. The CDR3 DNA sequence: TGTGCCAGCAGTAGCCTCAGGTACACTGAAGCTTTCTTT. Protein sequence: CASSSLRYTEAFF.

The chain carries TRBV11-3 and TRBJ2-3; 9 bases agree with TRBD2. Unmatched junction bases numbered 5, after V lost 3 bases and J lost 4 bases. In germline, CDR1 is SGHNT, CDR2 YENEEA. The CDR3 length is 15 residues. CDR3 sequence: CASSFRGGAPDTQYF. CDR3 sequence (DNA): TGTGCCAGCAGCTTCCGCGGGGGGGCCCCAGATACGCAGTATTTT.

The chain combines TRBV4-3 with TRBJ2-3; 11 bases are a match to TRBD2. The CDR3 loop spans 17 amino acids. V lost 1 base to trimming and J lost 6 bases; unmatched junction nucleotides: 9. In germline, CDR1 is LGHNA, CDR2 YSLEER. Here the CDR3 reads CASSQGVAGGPGDTQYF. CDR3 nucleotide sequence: TGCGCCAGCAGCCAAGGTGTAGCGGGGGGGCCGGGTGATACGCAGTATTTT.